The source of this TCR beta chain is a study of sequential checkpoint blockade in melanoma. Study in general: First-line arms were nivolumab then ipilimumab, or the reverse, randomized 1:1.

Regarding treatment: randomized to nivolumab then ipilimumab (arm A) or the reverse (arm B). None of the patients previously received DNA-damaging chemotherapy. Sorted cells were live CD3+CD8+, lacking CD19 and CD56, from PBMCs. This clone appeared a single time. TCRdb's copy holds only in-frame clones and misses some; the assay was immunoSEQ multiplex PCR. Of around 21,000 clones in the sample, roughly four fifths were seen once. This TCR was sampled from a human donor with melanoma. The specimen was CD8+ T cells sorted from blood (inferred from file names), collected from a patient given nivolumab and ipilimumab in sequence.

DNA of the CDR3: TGTGCCAGCAGTTTGACAGCGGGGGGGCTCGGCGGGGAGCTGTTTTTT. Translating gives CASSLTAGGLGGELFF. This chain connects TRBV28 to TRBJ2-2, with 10 bases lining up with TRBD2. The germline CDR1 and CDR2 sequences are MDHEN and SYDVKM. V gave up 3 bases and J gave up 7 bases; unmatched junction bases: 8. CDR3 size: 16 residues.